The T cell receptor beta chain described here comes from a study of blood T cell repertoires in COVID-19. The wider study: Both acute and convalescent COVID-19 samples were obtained from the United States, Italy and Spain.

Measured with immunoSEQ multiplex PCR; TCRdb has only the in-frame clones, and not every one. This sample has fewer than 150,000 clones, with around 73% found just once. There are 15 residues in the CDR3. Germline V gives CDR1 SGDLS, CDR2 YYNGEE. The V segment lost 3 bases and the J segment 7 bases; nucleotides outside the gene matches: 9. This clonotype originated in a man in his 60s who had recovered from COVID-19. The chain couples TRBV9 to TRBJ2-2; 7 nucleotides align to TRBD2. The specimen was peripheral blood. The CDR3 DNA is TGTGCCAGCAGCGCCCGACTAGCAGGGAGCGGGGAGCTGTTTTTT. Translating gives CASSARLAGSGELFF.